This TCR beta chain originates from a study of molecular identifiers for immune sequencing clone quantification. Points from the study as a whole: In naive cells, clones above 20 RNA copies held under 1% of molecules, whereas in effector cells they held over 98%. Identical barcode-sharing TCR molecules could lead to underestimated sizes for highly expanded clones.

On this clonotype itself: Its antigen is not identified. Compared with germline, one end of the junction differs, possibly owing to a read error.

This CDR3 is 14 amino acids long. Germline lookup yields CDR1 SGDLS and CDR2 YYNGEE. TCRdb fed the PCR reads into MiXCR, producing one record per CDR3 protein. The sample carries some 650,000 distinct CDR3 sequences, just under 20% recorded once. The gene calls are TRBV9 and TRBJ1-1; D gene unclear. The sequence derives from a human donor in good health. Some libraries in this study had Jurkat cell RNA spiked in. The sample taken for sequencing was naive CD8+ T cells from blood, with Jurkat cell RNA spiked in. Noted subset: FACS-sorted CD8+CD4-CCR7+CD45RA+ naive T cells. This CDR3 reads CASSVGQMNTEALF. The DNA for the CDR3 is TGTGCCAGCAGCGTAGGGCAGATGAACACTGAAGCTCTCTTT.